This T cell receptor beta chain was documented in a study of cytotoxic CD8 clonotypes in ibrutinib-treated CLL. Across the study: Specimens for response were gathered following a median roughly eleven months of therapy, spanning 6 to 36. Study-wide points: Clonality went up at ibrutinib response and then declined back toward baseline at progression. With treatment, public clonotypes, which were uncommon, either contracted or remained stable.

About this clone itself: The target antigen is unknown.

Profiling relied on immunoSEQ multiplex PCR, and the TCRdb table lists in-frame clones only, not all of them. The sample consists of about 120,000 clones, about 53% of them appearing once. Trimming cost V 4 bases and J 3 bases; bases outside gene matches: 4. The CDR3 totals 15 residues. CDR1 and CDR2 from the germline V gene are MGHRA and YSYEKL. This sequence originates from a human donor with chronic lymphocytic leukemia. Sequencing was performed on PBMCs, taken after 24 months of ibrutinib treatment. The genes are TRBV4-1 and TRBJ2-2, with 8 bases matching TRBD1. CDR3 in DNA: TGCGCCAGCAGCCGCGGACAGGGCGACACCGGGGAGCTGTTTTTT. Translated, it gives CASSRGQGDTGELFF.